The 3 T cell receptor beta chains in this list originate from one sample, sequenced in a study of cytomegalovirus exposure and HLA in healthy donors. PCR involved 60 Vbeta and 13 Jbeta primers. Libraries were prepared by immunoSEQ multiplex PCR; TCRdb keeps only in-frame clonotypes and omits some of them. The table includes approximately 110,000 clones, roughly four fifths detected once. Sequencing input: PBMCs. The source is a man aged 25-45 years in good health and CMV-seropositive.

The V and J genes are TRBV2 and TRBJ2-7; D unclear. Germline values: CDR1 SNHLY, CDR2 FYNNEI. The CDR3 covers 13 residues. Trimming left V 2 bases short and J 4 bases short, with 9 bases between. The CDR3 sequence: CASSELVQYEQYV. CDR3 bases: TGTGCCAGCAGTGAATTAGTACAGTACGAGCAGTACGTC.

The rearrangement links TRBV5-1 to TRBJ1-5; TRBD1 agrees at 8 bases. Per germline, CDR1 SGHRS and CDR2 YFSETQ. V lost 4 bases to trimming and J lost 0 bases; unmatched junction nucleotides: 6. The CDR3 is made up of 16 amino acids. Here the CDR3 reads CASSPTGAYSNQPQHF. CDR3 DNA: TGCGCCAGCAGCCCGACAGGGGCCTATAGCAATCAGCCCCAGCATTTT.

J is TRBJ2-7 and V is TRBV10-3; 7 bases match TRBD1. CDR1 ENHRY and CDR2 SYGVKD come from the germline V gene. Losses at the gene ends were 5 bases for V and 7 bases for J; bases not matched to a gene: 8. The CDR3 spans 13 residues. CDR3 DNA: TGTGCCATCAGTCGGGACAGCCTGGGGGAGCAGTACGTC. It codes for CAISRDSLGEQYV.